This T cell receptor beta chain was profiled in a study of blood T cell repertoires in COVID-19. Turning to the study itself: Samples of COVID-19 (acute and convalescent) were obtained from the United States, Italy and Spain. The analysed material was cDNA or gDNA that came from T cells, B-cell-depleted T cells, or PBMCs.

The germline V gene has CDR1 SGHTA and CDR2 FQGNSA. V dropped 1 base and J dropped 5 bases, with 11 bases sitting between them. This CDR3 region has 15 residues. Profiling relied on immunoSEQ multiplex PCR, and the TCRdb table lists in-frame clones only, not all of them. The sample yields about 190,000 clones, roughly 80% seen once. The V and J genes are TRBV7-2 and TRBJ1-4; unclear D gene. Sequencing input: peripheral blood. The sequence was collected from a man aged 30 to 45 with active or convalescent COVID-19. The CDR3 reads CASSLGGWQNEKLFF. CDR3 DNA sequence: TGTGCCAGCAGCTTAGGAGGGTGGCAGAATGAAAAACTGTTTTTT.